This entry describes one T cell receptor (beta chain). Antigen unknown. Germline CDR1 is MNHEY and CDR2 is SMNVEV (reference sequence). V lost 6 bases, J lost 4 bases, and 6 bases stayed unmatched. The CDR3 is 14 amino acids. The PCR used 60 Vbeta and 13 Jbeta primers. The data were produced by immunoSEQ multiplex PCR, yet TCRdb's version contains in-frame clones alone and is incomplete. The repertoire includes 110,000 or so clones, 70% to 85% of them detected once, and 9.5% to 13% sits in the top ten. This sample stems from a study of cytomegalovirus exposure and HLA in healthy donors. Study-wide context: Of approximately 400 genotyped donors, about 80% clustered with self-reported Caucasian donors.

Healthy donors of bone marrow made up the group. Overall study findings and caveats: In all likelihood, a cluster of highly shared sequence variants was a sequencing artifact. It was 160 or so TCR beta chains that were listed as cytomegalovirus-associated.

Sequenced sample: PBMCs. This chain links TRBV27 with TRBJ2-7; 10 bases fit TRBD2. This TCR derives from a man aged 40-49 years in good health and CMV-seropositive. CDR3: CASRGLARGYEQYF. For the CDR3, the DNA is TGTGCCAGCAGGGGACTAGCGAGAGGGTACGAGCAGTACTTC.